The next 15 T cell receptor beta chains were all read from a single sample in a study of control samples from healthy donors and cancer patients. The data were produced by immunoSEQ multiplex PCR, yet TCRdb's version contains in-frame clones alone and is incomplete. The table shows over 150,000 clones, with roughly 91% occurring only once. The sequenced sample was blood. Receptor source: a man aged 18 to 29 in good health.

A single count supports this clone. The chain joins TRBV11-2 to TRBJ2-3; D is perhaps TRBD2 (5 bases). The CDR3 loop spans 15 amino acids. The germline V and J ends were trimmed by 0 bases and 1 base, with 8 bases remaining between them. Per the germline V gene, CDR1 is SGHAT and CDR2 is FQNNGV. CDR3 coding DNA: TGTGCCAGCAGCTTAGAAATTAGCGGCACAGATACGCAGTATTTT. It encodes CASSLEISGTDTQYF.

The rearrangement joins TRBV25-1 to TRBJ1-6; 7 bases fit TRBD1. The CDR3 covers 15 residues. The germline V gene encodes CDR1 MGHDK and CDR2 SYGVNS. The J segment lost 5 bases and the V segment lost 9 bases, leaving 10 bases of the junction unmatched. CDR3 sequence: CASHETGLDNSPLHF. The CDR3 coding sequence is TGTGCCAGTCATGAGACAGGGCTAGATAATTCACCCCTCCACTTT.

The chain couples TRBV24-1 to TRBJ2-3; no clear D gene. The CDR3 loop spans 12 amino acids. The germline V gene encodes CDR1 KGHDR and CDR2 SFDVKD. V was clipped by 4 bases and J by 5 bases, with 6 bases between them. The CDR3 DNA sequence: TGTGCCACCAGTGAGGAACAAGATACGCAGTATTTT. Protein: CATSEEQDTQYF.

The rearrangement uses TRBV24-1 and TRBJ2-1, with TRBD1 identical over 9 bases. CDR1 is KGHDR, CDR2 SFDVKD, per germline. The junction had 6 bases not matched to a gene; V was cut back by 8 bases and J by 2 bases. CDR3 size: 15 residues. The CDR3 nucleotides read TGTGCCACCACTCCCGGACAGGGGACCTACAATGAGCAGTTCTTC. This translates into CATTPGQGTYNEQFF.

The chain has TRBV7-3 and TRBJ2-5; 9 positions match TRBD2. Germline V gives CDR1 SGHTA, CDR2 FQGTGA. The J segment lost 7 bases and the V segment lost 3 bases, leaving 3 bases of the junction unmatched. The CDR3 consists of 13 residues. This CDR3 reads CASSFSGGGTQYF. CDR3 DNA: TGTGCCAGCAGCTTTAGCGGGGGTGGGACCCAGTACTTC. Complete variable domain (other parts from reference TRBV7-3 and TRBJ2-5): GAGVSQTPSNKVTEKGKYVELRCDPISGHTALYWYRQSLGQGPEFLIYFQGTGAADDSGLPNDRFFAVRPEGSVSTLKIQRTERGDSAVYLCASSFSGGGTQYFGPGTRLLVL.

The CDR3 DNA follows: TGTGCCAGCAGGACGAGCGGGGGCACAGATACGCAGTATTTT. Translation: CASRTSGGTDTQYF. The rearrangement links TRBV2 to TRBJ2-3, with 7 bases that match TRBD2. This CDR3 has 14 amino acids. The junction had 4 bases not matched to a gene; V was cut back by 6 bases and J by 1 base. Looked up from germline, CDR1 is SNHLY and CDR2 is FYNNEI. The entire variable domain, with the rest obtained from reference TRBV2 and TRBJ2-3, is as follows: EPEVTQTPSHQVTQMGQEVILRCVPISNHLYFYWYRQILGQKVEFLVSFYNNEISEKSEIFDDQFSVERPDGSNFTLKIRSTKLEDSAMYFCASRTSGGTDTQYFGPGTRLTVL.

The J gene is TRBJ2-3, the V gene TRBV12-3 or TRBV12-4, with D maybe TRBD2 (5 bases). The CDR3 sequence is 13 residues long. The V and J ends lost 3 bases and 4 bases respectively, with 8 bases between them. CDR3 amino acids: CASSFGGPDTQYF. Written as DNA, the CDR3 is TGTGCCAGCAGTTTCGGAGGTCCAGATACGCAGTATTTT.

The J gene is TRBJ1-1, the V gene TRBV7-3, with D possibly TRBD1 on 6 matching bases. With 5 bases removed from V and 1 base from J, the gap between germline ends came to 11 bases. The CDR3 extends over 14 amino acids. Germline lookup yields CDR1 SGHTA and CDR2 FQGTGA. The CDR3 nucleotides read TGTGCCAGCAGCCTGGGGGCGGGGAACACTGAAGCTTTCTTT. Its translation is CASSLGAGNTEAFF. Drawing the rest from reference TRBV7-3 and TRBJ1-1, the complete variable domain is GAGVSQTPSNKVTEKGKYVELRCDPISGHTALYWYRQSLGQGPEFLIYFQGTGAADDSGLPNDRFFAVRPEGSVSTLKIQRTERGDSAVYLCASSLGAGNTEAFFGQGTRLTVV.

The V and J genes are TRBV6-5 and TRBJ1-5; no firm D call. Germline values: CDR1 MNHEY, CDR2 SVGAGI. This CDR3 is 13 amino acids long. V was trimmed by 7 bases and J by 2 bases, leaving 9 bases between them. Written as DNA, the CDR3 is TGTGCCAGCATGAGGGAAGGCAATCAGCCCCAGCATTTT. Translation: CASMREGNQPQHF.

CDR3 sequence: CASSQEKTSGGRSNTGELFF. The CDR3 coding sequence is TGTGCCAGCAGCCAAGAAAAGACTAGCGGGGGTAGGTCGAACACCGGGGAGCTGTTTTTT. The V call is TRBV4-2, the J call TRBJ2-2; the match to TRBD2 covers 12 bases. In germline, CDR1 is LGHNA, CDR2 YNFKEQ. The J segment lost 0 bases and the V segment lost 0 bases, leaving 8 bases of the junction unmatched. The CDR3 is 20 amino acids.

This chain uses TRBV11-2 with TRBJ1-2; 7 bases fit TRBD1. This CDR3 comprises 13 residues. Per germline, CDR1 SGHAT and CDR2 FQNNGV. Trimming took 2 bases from V and 9 from J; bases not matched to a gene: 6. The CDR3 coding sequence is TGTGCCAGCAGCTTAAACAGGGGTATAAGCTACACCTTC. It specifies CASSLNRGISYTF.

The rearrangement joins TRBV20-1 to TRBJ2-3; D is perhaps TRBD2 (6 bases). Germline CDR1 reads DFQATT; CDR2 reads SNEGSKA (reference sequence). CDR3 size: 13 residues. Trimming took off 3 bases at V and 3 bases at J, with 10 bases between the two ends. In DNA form, the CDR3 reads TGCAGTGCTAGTAATGGGGGGACAGATACGCAGTATTTT. Translating it yields CSASNGGTDTQYF.

The genes are TRBV7-8 and TRBJ2-1, with D possibly TRBD1 on 5 matching bases. V lost 1 base and J 4 bases, leaving 14 bases between the germline ends. Germline V gene lookup returns CDR1 SGHVS and CDR2 FQNEAQ. This CDR3 has 16 amino acids. The CDR3 region has the DNA TGTGCCAGCAGCTTAGGGGAAGGGGCTTCGTACAATGAGCAGTTCTTC. Residues: CASSLGEGASYNEQFF.

The chain combines TRBV5-1 with TRBJ1-2; D is undetermined. The germline gives CDR1 SGHRS, CDR2 YFSETQ. The CDR3 extends over 14 amino acids. The V end lost 2 bases, the J end lost 2 bases, and 10 bases lay between the germline ends. CDR3 bases: TGCGCCAGCAGCTTCGCTGAGGGAAACTATGGCTACACCTTC. Its translation is CASSFAEGNYGYTF.

The chain joins TRBV5-8 to TRBJ1-1; no definite D call. Germline-derived CDR1 and CDR2 are SGHTS and YDEGEE. The CDR3 contains 16 residues. The V and J ends lost 4 bases and 1 base respectively, with 17 bases between them. In DNA form, the CDR3 reads TGTGCCAGCAGCCGCCCGCGGGAACCGGGGAACACTGAAGCTTTCTTT. As protein: CASSRPREPGNTEAFF. Based on the CDR3 plus reference TRBV5-8 and TRBJ1-1, the full variable domain is EAGVTQSPTHLIKTRGQQATLRCSPISGHTSVYWYQQALGLGLQFLLWYDEGEERNRGNFPPRFSGRQFPNYSSELNVNALELEDSALYLCASSRPREPGNTEAFFGQGTRLTVV.